This paragraph covers one T cell receptor beta chain sequence. Its antigen remains unidentified. The data were taken from a study of cytomegalovirus exposure and HLA in healthy donors. Study in general: Out of about 170 million T cells, an earlier analysis found 117 million unique TCR beta sequences in total.

V lost 8 bases and J 1 base, leaving 14 bases between the germline ends. Germline V gene data show CDR1 as GTSNPN and CDR2 as SVGIG (reference sequence). There are 14 residues in the CDR3. Study-wide results and caveats: A later analysis linked a missense variant in DCLRE1C to the trimming of TCR beta V and J genes.

Use of 60 Vbeta and 13 Jbeta primers characterized the PCR. Assay used: immunoSEQ multiplex PCR; TCRdb lists only in-frame clones, some missing. Here the sample spans under 150,000 clones, 70% to 80% being singletons. The chain joins TRBV30 to TRBJ2-2; D is unresolved. The sample consisted of PBMCs. The sequence was collected from a woman in her forties or fifties in good health and CMV-seronegative. CDR3 DNA: TGTGCCCGGACGGTGGGCAGGAACACCGGGGAGCTGTTTTTT. It codes for CARTVGRNTGELFF.